The rows below give T cell receptor beta chains drawn from one sample of a study of regulatory T cells in long-lasting Graves disease. MiXCR was run by TCRdb on the multiplex PCR reads, yielding one entry per CDR3 protein. The data contain 400,000 to 450,000 distinct CDR3 sequences, about 15% of them singletons. These data also featured in a second study, about T cells in Graves' hyperthyroidism and ophthalmopathy.

The sample in question was peripheral blood mononuclear cells (PBMCs), obtained at new diagnosis, from a patient treated with antithyroid drugs. The receptors were sampled from a woman in her 30s with Graves disease. The CDR3 runs from the conserved cysteine through the conserved F or W. The D gene is left open where the match is weak. The size of a clone is reported for some rows only, either as once, few or many, or as a class for expanded clones.

TRBV7-9,TRBD1,-,TRBJ2-1,TGTGCCAGCAGCGGGCCACGGTTAGACAGGGGCGACTACAATGAGCAGTTCTTC,CASSGPRLDRGDYNEQFF
TRBV7-9,TRBD2,many,TRBJ2-1,TGTGCCAGCAGCTTAAGCGGGAGGGCCTTAGGTGAGCAGTTCTTC,CASSLSGRALGEQFF
TRBV24-1,-,many,TRBJ1-2,TGTGCCACCAGTGACGCTGGACAGTTCTATGGCTACACCTTC,CATSDAGQFYGYTF
TRBV7-2,-,many,TRBJ2-7,TGTGCCAGCAGCTCAGGGGTGTTGGGCGAGCAGTACTTC,CASSSGVLGEQYF
TRBV13,TRBD2,many,TRBJ2-2,TGTGCCAGCAGCTCTCGGGAGGGCCATGTTGGCACCGGGGAGCTGTTTTTT,CASSSREGHVGTGELFF
TRBV12-3/TRBV12-4,-,many,TRBJ1-2,TGTGCCAGCAGTACTCAGGGGTGGTGGGGCTACACCTTC,CASSTQGWWGYTF
TRBV29-1,TRBD2,many,TRBJ2-5,TGCAGCGTTAAGGCGGGAGGGCAAGAGACCCAGTACTTC,CSVKAGGQETQYF
TRBV5-1,TRBD2,-,TRBJ2-2,TGCGCCAGCAGCTCGGGACTAGTCTCCGGGGAGCTGTTTTTT,CASSSGLVSGELFF
TRBV7-3,TRBD1,few,TRBJ1-1,TGTGCCAGCAGCCCCTCAGGGGGCGCGAACACTAAAGCTTTCTTT,CASSPSGGANTKAFF
TRBV27,-,many,TRBJ1-1,TGTGCCAGCAGTTGGCCGGGACACCCCTTGAACACTGAAGCTTTCTTT,CASSWPGHPLNTEAFF
TRBV20-1,TRBD1,many,TRBJ2-7,TGCAGTGCTAGAGATCCTCGACAGGGCACCTACGAGCAGTACTTC,CSARDPRQGTYEQYF
TRBV5-1,TRBD1,many,TRBJ2-7,TGCGCCAGCAGCGCCGGGGGACAGGGAGACGAGCAGTACTTC,CASSAGGQGDEQYF
TRBV30,-,many,TRBJ2-3,TGTGCCTGGAGCCACAGATTTCCAGATACGCAGTATTTT,CAWSHRFPDTQYF
TRBV4-1,-,-,TRBJ1-1,TGCGCCAGCAGCCAAGAACGTCGCGAAGCTTTCTTT,CASSQERREAFF
TRBV27,-,many,TRBJ1-5,TGTGCCAGCAGTTTGGGGGGGCATCAGCCCCAGCATTTT,CASSLGGHQPQHF
TRBV6-1,-,many,TRBJ1-5,TGTGCCAGCAGTGAATACGTAATGGGCAGGCCGTATAGCAATCAGCCCCAGCATTTT,CASSEYVMGRPYSNQPQHF
TRBV5-6,TRBD1,-,TRBJ2-1,TGTGCCAGCAGCTTGGTTACAGGGGGCTCCTACAATGAGCAGTTCTTC,CASSLVTGGSYNEQFF
TRBV7-3,-,many,TRBJ1-1,TGTGCCAGCGGACGACGGGCGAACACTGAAGCTTTCTTT,CASGRRANTEAFF
TRBV6-2/TRBV6-3,TRBD1,few,TRBJ1-3,TGTGCCAGCAGCCCACAGGGGGCTGGTGGAAACACCATATATTTT,CASSPQGAGGNTIYF
TRBV2,TRBD1,-,TRBJ2-2,TGTGCCACACAGGGGAAATCCCAAACCGGGGAGCTGTTTTTT,CATQGKSQTGELFF
TRBV7-9,-,many,TRBJ2-2,TGTGCCAGCAGCTCGGACCACCCCGGGGAGCTGTTTTTT,CASSSDHPGELFF
TRBV10-2,TRBD2,many,TRBJ2-3,TGCGCCAGCGCCACTAGCGGGAGGCCCAGCACAGATACGCAGTATTTT,CASATSGRPSTDTQYF